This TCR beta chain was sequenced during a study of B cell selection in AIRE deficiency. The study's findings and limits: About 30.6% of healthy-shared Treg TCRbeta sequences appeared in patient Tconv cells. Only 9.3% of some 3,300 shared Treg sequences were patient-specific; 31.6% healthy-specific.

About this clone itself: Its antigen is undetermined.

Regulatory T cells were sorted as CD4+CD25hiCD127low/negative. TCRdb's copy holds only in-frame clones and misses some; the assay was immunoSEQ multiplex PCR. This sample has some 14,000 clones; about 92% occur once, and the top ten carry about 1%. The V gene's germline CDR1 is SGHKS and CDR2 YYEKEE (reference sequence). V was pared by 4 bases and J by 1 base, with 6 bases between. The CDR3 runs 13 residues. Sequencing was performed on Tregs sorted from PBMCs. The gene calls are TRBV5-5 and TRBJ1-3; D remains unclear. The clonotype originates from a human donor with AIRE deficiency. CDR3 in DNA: TGTGCCAGCAGCGTAAATTCTGGAAACACCATATATTTT. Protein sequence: CASSVNSGNTIYF.